A single T cell receptor (beta chain) is shown here with its context. What it recognizes is unknown. The V gene's germline CDR1 is MNHGY and CDR2 SAAAGT. The CDR3 has 14 amino acids. Trimming shortened V by 5 bases and J by 1 base, and 11 bases separated the two germline ends. The record originates from a study of T cells in localized non-small cell lung cancer. Study observations and caveats: Median detection of top 100 tumor clones in adjacent lung was about 52 clones. The study linked higher blood T cell density to longer overall survival. Sequencing involved a lone tumor region, leaving heterogeneity possible. Uninvolved adjacent lung, not tumor, had the highest T cell clonality.

Sequencing used immunoSEQ multiplex PCR; TCRdb keeps in-frame clones, though not all of them. The top ten clones hold just over 15% of a sample with around 1,400 clones, around a third of them seen once. The material was normal lung tissue next to the tumor, obtained before any cancer treatment. This receptor was taken from a female donor of 60 years or more with stage I lung adenocarcinoma. The V call is TRBV6-8, the J call TRBJ1-1; possible D gene TRBD1, 5 bases. CDR3 in amino acids: CASSARQQNTEAFF. The DNA for the CDR3 is TGTGCCAGCAGTGCCAGACAGCAGAACACTGAAGCTTTCTTT.